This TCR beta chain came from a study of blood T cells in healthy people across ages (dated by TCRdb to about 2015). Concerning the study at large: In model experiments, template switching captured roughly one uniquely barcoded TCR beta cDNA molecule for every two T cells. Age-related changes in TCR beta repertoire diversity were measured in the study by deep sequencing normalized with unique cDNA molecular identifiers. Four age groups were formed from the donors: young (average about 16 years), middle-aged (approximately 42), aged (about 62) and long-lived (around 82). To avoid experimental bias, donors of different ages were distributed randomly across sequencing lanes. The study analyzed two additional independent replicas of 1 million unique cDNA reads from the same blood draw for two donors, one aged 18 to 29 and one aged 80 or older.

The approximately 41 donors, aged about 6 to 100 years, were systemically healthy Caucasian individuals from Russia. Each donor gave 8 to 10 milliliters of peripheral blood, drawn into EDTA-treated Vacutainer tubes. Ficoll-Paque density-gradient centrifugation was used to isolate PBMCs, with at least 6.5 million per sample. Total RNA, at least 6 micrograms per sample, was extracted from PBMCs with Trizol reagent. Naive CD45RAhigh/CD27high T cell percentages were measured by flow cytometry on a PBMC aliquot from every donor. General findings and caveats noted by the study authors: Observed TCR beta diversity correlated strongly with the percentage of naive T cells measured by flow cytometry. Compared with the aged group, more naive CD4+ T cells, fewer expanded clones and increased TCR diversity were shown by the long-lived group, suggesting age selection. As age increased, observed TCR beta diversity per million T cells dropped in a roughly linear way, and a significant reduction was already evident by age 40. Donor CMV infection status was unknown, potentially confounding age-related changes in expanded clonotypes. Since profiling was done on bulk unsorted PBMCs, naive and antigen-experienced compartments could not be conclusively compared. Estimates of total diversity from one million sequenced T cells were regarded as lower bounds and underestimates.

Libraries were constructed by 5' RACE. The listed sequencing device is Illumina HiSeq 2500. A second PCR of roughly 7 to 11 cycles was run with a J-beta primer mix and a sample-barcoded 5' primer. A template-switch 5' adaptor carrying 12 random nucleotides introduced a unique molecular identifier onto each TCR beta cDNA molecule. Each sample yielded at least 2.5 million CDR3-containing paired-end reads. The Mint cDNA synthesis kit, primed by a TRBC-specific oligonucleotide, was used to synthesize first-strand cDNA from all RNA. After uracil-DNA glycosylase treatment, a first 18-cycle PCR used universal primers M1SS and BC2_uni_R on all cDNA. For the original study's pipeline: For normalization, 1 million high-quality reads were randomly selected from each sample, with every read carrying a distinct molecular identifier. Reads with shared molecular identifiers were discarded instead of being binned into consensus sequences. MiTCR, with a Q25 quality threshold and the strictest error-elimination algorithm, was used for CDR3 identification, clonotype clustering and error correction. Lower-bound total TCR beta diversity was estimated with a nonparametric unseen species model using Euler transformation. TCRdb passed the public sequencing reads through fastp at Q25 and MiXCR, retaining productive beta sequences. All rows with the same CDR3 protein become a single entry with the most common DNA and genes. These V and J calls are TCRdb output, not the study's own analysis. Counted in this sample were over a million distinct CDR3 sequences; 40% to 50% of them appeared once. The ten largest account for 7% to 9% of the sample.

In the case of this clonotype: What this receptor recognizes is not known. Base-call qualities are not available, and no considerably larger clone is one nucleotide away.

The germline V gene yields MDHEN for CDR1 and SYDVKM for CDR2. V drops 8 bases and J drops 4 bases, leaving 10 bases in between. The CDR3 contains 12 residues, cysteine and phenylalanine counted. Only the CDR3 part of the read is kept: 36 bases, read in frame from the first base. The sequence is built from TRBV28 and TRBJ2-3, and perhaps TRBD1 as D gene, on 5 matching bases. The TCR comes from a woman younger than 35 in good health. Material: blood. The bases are TGTGCCAGCGCCTGGGGCGCAGATACGCAGTATTTT. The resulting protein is CASAWGADTQYF.